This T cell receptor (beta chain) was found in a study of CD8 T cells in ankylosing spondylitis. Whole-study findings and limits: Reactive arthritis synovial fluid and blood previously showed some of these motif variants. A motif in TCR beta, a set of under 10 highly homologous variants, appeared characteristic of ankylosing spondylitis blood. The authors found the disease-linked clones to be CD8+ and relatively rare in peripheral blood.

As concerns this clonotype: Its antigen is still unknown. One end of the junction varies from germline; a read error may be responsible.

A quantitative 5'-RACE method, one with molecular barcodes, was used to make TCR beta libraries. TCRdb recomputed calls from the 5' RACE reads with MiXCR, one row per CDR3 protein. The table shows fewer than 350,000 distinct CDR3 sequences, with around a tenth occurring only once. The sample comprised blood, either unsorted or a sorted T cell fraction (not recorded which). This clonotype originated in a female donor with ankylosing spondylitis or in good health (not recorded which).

CDR3 nucleotides: TGCAGCGTCCCTAGCGGGGGCCAAGAGGCCCAGTACTTC. It encodes CSVPSGGQEAQYF. The chain has TRBV29-1 and TRBJ2-5; 10 bases are shared with TRBD2. The CDR3 is 13 amino acids. The germline V gene has CDR1 SQVTM and CDR2 ANQGSEA.